This T cell receptor beta chain is from a study of early T cells in non-severe SARS-CoV-2 infection. Study-wide points: VDJdb-based annotation leaned toward anti-spike CD8 responses and missed private and CD4 specificities.

This clonotype was seen only a few times. The antigen remains unidentified. MiXCR, applied by TCRdb to the 5' RACE reads, yields one record per CDR3 protein. The table has around 61,000 distinct CDR3 sequences, 10% to 13% seen once. Germline assignment: CDR1 ENHRY and CDR2 SYGVKD. This CDR3 region has 14 residues. Trimming shortened V by 5 bases and J by 7 bases, and 12 bases separated the two germline ends. This chain connects TRBV10-3 to TRBJ1-6; D remains unclear. The TCR was taken from an adult who was a healthcare worker with PCR-confirmed SARS-CoV-2 infection or an uninfected control (not recorded which). Sample: whole blood. The CDR3 coding sequence is TGTGCCATCAGTTTGGACGGTTCGAATTCACCCCTCCACTTT. It codes for CAISLDGSNSPLHF.